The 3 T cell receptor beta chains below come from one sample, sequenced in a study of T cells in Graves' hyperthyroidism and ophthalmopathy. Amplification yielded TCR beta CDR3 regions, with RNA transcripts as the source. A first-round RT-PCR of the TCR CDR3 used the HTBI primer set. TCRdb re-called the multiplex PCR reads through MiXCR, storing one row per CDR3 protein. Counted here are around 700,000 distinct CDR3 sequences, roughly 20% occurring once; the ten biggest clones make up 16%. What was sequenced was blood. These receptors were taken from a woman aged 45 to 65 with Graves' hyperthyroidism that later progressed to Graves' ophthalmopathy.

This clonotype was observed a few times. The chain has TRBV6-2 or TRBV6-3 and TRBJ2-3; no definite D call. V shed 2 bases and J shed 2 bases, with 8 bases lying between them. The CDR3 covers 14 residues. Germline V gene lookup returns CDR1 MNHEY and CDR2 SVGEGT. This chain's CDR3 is CASSYPQTTDTQYF. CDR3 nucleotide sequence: TGTGCCAGCAGTTACCCCCAGACCACAGATACGCAGTATTTT.

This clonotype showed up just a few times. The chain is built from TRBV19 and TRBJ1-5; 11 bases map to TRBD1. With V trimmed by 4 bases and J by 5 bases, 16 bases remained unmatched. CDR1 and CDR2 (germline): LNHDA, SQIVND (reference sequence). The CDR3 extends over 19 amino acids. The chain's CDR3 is CASSKRTGGNGNWDQPQHF. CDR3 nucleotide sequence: TGTGCCAGTAGTAAACGGACAGGGGGCAATGGGAATTGGGATCAGCCCCAGCATTTT. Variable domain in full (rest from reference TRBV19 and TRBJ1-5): DGGITQSPKYLFRKEGQNVTLSCEQNLNHDAMYWYRQDPGQGLRLIYYSQIVNDFQKGDIAEGYSVSREKKESFPLTVTSAQKNPTAFYLCASSKRTGGNGNWDQPQHFGDGTRLSIL.

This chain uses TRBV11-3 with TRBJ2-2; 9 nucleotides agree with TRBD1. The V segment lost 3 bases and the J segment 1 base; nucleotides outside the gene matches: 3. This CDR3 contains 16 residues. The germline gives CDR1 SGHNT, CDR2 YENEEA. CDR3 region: CASSLGQGGNTGELFF. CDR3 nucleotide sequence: TGTGCCAGCAGCTTGGGACAGGGAGGGAACACCGGGGAGCTGTTTTTT. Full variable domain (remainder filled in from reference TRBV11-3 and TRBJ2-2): EAGVVQSPRYKIIEKKQPVAFWCNPISGHNTLYWYLQNLGQGPELLIRYENEEAVDDSQLPKDRFSAERLKGVDSTLKIQPAELGDSAVYLCASSLGQGGNTGELFFGEGSRLTVL.